This T cell receptor beta chain was identified in a study of blood T cell repertoires in COVID-19. For the study at large: Samples representing acute and convalescent COVID-19 were sourced from the United States, Italy and Spain.

The authors' processing: Reference gene primer amplification yielded estimated nucleated cell counts. Only in-frame clones appear in the TCRdb table, and some are missing; sequencing was by immunoSEQ multiplex PCR. V, J and clone size derive from that table, while D and trimming were established from the DNA sequence. The table lists more than 300,000 clones, 80% to 90% of them singletons. V was pared by 3 bases and J by 10 bases, with 10 bases between. The CDR3 is made up of 12 amino acids. CDR1 and CDR2 (germline): SEHNR, FQNEAQ (reference sequence). Sequenced input: peripheral blood. The chain links TRBV7-9 to TRBJ2-1; maybe TRBD2 (6 bases). The receptor was isolated from a man aged 18 to 29 who had recovered from COVID-19. The CDR3 spells CASSLEGYEQFF. The DNA of the CDR3 is TGTGCCAGCAGCTTGGAGGGGTACGAGCAGTTCTTC.